The sequence of this T cell receptor (beta chain) was determined in a study of CD8+CD57+ T cells in acquired aplastic anemia. Sequencing was done on patients that had shown CD8+CD57+ cell expansion by flow cytometry. Blood samples were obtained from patients who had received no prior therapy. V shed 1 base, J shed 6 bases, and the junction held 4 bases outside the gene matches. CDR3 length: 17 amino acids. Germline V gene lookup returns CDR1 SGHAT and CDR2 FQDESV (reference sequence). As concerns this clonotype: Its specificity is not known.

The template used for profiling TCR beta VDJ and CDR3 was genomic DNA. One entry per CDR3 protein, called by TCRdb with MiXCR from the reads. Counted here are approximately 180,000 distinct CDR3 sequences, around 48% occurring once; the ten biggest clones make up about 1.7%. Study-wide points: Patients and controls shared roughly 30 CD8+ CDR3 sequences, which appeared highly expressed in patients and within their immunodominant clones.

This chain joins TRBV11-1 and TRBJ2-2; 14 bases map to TRBD2. The source of this sequence is a human donor with aplastic anemia. Sequencing was done on a sample of sorted CD4+, CD8+, or CD8+CD57+ T cells (not recorded which) from PBMCs. Here the CDR3 reads CASSLVGTSGRSGELFF. CDR3 coding DNA: TGTGCCAGCAGCTTAGTCGGGACTAGCGGGAGATCCGGGGAGCTGTTTTTT.